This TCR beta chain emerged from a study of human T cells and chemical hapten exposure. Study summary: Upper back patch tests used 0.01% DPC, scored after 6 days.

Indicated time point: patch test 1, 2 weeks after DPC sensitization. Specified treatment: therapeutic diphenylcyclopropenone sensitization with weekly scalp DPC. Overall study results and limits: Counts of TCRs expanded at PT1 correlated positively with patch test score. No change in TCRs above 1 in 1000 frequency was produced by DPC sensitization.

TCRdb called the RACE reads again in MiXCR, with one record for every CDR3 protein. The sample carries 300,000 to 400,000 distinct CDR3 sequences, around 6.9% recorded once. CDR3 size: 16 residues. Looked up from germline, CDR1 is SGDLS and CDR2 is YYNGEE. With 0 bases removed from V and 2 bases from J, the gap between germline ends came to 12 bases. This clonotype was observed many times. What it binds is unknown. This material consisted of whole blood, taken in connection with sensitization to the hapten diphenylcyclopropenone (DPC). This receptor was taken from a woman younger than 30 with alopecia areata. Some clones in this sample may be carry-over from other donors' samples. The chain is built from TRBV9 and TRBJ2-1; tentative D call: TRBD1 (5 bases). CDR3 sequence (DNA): TGTGCCAGCAGCGTAGGTGGTGGGGCCACCTACAATGAGCAGTTCTTC. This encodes CASSVGGGATYNEQFF.